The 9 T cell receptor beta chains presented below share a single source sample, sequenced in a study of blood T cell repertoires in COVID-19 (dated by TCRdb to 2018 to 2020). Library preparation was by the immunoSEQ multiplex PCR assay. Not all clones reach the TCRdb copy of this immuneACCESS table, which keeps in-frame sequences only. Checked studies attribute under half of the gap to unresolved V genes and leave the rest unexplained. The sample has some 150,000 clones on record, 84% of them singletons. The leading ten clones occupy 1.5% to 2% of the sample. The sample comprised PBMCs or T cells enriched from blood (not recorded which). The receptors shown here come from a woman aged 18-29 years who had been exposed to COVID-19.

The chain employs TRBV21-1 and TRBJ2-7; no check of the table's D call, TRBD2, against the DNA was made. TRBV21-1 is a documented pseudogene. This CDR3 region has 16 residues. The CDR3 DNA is TGTGCCAGCACCCAAGCCCCTAGCGGGCATCCCTACGAGCAGTACTTC. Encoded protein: CASTQAPSGHPYEQYF.

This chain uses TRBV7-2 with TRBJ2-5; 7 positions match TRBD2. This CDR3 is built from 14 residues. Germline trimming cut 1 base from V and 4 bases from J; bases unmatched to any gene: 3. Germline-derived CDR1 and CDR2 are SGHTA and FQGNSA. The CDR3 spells CASSLGGGIETQYF. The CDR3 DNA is TGTGCCAGCAGCTTAGGGGGGGGGATAGAGACCCAGTACTTC.

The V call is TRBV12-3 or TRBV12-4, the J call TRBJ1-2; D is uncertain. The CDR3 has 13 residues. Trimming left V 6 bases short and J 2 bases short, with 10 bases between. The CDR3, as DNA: TGTGCCAGCAGCCCGACTGGGAACTATGGCTACACCTTC. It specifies CASSPTGNYGYTF.

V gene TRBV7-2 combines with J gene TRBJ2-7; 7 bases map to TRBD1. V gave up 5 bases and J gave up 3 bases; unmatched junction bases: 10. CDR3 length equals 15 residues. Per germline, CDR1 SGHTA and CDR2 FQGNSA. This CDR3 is CASSRDSRNFYEQYF. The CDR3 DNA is TGTGCCAGCAGCCGGGACAGTCGAAACTTCTACGAGCAGTACTTC.

The CDR3 DNA is TGTGCCTGGAGAGAAATCCGGGACAGGGGGCTCGTCACTGAAGCTTTCTTT. It codes for CAWREIRDRGLVTEAFF. The rearrangement uses TRBV30 and TRBJ1-1, with TRBD1 matching 12 bases. The CDR3 has 17 amino acids. Germline V gene sequence: CDR1 GTSNPN, CDR2 SVGIG (reference sequence). V lost 3 bases, J lost 4 bases, and 12 bases stayed unmatched.

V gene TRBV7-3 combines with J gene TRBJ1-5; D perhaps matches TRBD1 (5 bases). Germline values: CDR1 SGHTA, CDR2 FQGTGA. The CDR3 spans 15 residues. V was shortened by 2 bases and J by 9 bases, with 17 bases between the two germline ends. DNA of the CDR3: TGTGCCAGCAGCTTAGGCCCAGGGAGGGAAATGCCCCAGCATTTT. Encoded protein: CASSLGPGREMPQHF.

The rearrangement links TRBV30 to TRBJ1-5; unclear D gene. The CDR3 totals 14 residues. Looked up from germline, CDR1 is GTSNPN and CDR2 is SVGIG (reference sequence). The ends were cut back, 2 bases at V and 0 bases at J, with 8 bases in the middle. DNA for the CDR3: TGTGCCTGGAGTTCACAGCATAGCAATCAGCCCCAGCATTTT. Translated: CAWSSQHSNQPQHF.

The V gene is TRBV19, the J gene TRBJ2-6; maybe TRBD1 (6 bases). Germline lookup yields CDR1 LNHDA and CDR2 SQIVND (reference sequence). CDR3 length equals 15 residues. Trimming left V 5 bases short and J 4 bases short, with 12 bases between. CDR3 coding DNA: TGTGCCAGTAGTCCCACAGGGTCAGGGGCCAACGTCCTGACTTTC. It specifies CASSPTGSGANVLTF.

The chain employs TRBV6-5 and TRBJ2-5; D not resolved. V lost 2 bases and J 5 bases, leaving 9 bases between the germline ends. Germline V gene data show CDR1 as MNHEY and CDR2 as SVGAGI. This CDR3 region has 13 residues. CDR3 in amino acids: CASSYQTRETQYF. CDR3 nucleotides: TGTGCCAGCAGTTACCAAACGAGGGAGACCCAGTACTTC.